Presented here are 9 T cell receptor beta chains from one specimen sequenced in a study of blood T cell repertoires in COVID-19. Sequencing used immunoSEQ multiplex PCR; TCRdb keeps in-frame clones, though not all of them. The sample has 45,000 to 65,000 clones, roughly 90% seen once; the top ten hold about 9.5%. Sequenced: peripheral blood. The receptors were sampled from a human donor with acute or convalescent COVID-19. The donor label of this sample is uncertain.

The J gene is TRBJ2-3, the V gene TRBV28; TRBD2 matches 15 bases. This CDR3 contains 17 residues. V shed 2 bases, J shed 5 bases, and the junction held 5 bases outside the gene matches. Germline V gene data show CDR1 as MDHEN and CDR2 as SYDVKM. CDR3 loop: CASSLGLAGGPGDTQYF. The CDR3 DNA follows: TGTGCCAGCAGTTTAGGACTAGCGGGAGGGCCTGGAGATACGCAGTATTTT.

The chain has TRBV19 and TRBJ1-5; D perhaps matches TRBD1 (6 bases). The germline gives CDR1 LNHDA, CDR2 SQIVND (reference sequence). The CDR3 has 13 amino acids. V lost 7 bases and J lost 4, with 11 bases in between. CDR3 coding DNA: TGTGCCAGTACGGAACAGGGAAATCAGCCCCAGCATTTT. This encodes CASTEQGNQPQHF.

The chain joins TRBV18 to TRBJ1-2; TRBD1 is a possible D gene (6 bases). Germline CDR1 and CDR2: KGHSH and LQKENI. The germline V and J ends were trimmed by 3 bases and 5 bases, with 13 bases remaining between them. The CDR3 is 14 residues long. The CDR3 DNA sequence: TGTGCCAGCTCACCCCTAGACAGGTCTTATGGCTACACCTTC. Its translation: CASSPLDRSYGYTF.

The V and J genes are TRBV9 and TRBJ2-5, with D possibly being TRBD1 (7 bases). CDR3 size: 15 residues. Germline lookup yields CDR1 SGDLS and CDR2 YYNGEE. V lost 0 bases and J 4 bases, leaving 13 bases between the germline ends. DNA for the CDR3: TGTGCCAGCAGCGTAGGGAACAGGGGAGGAGAGACCCAGTACTTC. This encodes CASSVGNRGGETQYF.

The rearrangement joins TRBV18 to TRBJ2-7, with TRBD2 matching over 7 bases. J gave up 6 bases and V 8 bases, and 7 bases lay outside the gene matches. CDR3 size: 12 residues. The germline V gene has CDR1 KGHSH and CDR2 LQKENI. CDR3 region: CASAGEFGEQYV. The CDR3 DNA reads TGTGCCAGCGCGGGGGAATTTGGCGAGCAGTACGTC.

V usage is TRBV5-6 and J usage is TRBJ2-1, with TRBD2 matching 13 bases. The germline V gene encodes CDR1 SGHDT and CDR2 YYEEEE. V lost 4 bases and J lost 5; bases outside the gene matches: 6. The CDR3 loop spans 16 amino acids. The CDR3 DNA reads as TGTGCCAGCAGCGGGGGACTAGCGGGACAAAACAATGAGCAGTTCTTC. Translating gives CASSGGLAGQNNEQFF.

This sequence joins TRBV14 and TRBJ2-3; 7 positions agree with TRBD2. CDR1 and CDR2 from the germline V gene are SGHDN and FVKESK. The J segment lost 2 bases and the V segment lost 4 bases, leaving 15 bases of the junction unmatched. There are 18 residues in the CDR3. The CDR3 nucleotides are TGTGCCAGCAGCCCCGGGACCCCCGGGACTATCCTCACAGATACGCAGTATTTT. Its translation is CASSPGTPGTILTDTQYF.

The chain combines TRBV7-6 with TRBJ2-1; 7 bases match TRBD2. The junction had 12 bases not matched to a gene; V was cut back by 5 bases and J by 2 bases. Germline V CDR1 and CDR2: SGHVS, FNYEAQ. This CDR3 spans 17 amino acids. The CDR3 DNA reads TGTGCCAGCAGCCCGACGACTAGCCTTTACACCTACAATGAGCAGTTCTTC. Translated: CASSPTTSLYTYNEQFF.

The gene calls are TRBV4-2 and TRBJ1-5; D remains ambiguous. Trimming shortened V by 0 bases and J by 7 bases, and 13 bases separated the two germline ends. In germline, CDR1 is LGHNA, CDR2 YNFKEQ. This CDR3 region has 15 residues. CDR3: CASSQEGRHDQPQHF. CDR3 in DNA: TGTGCCAGCAGCCAAGAAGGCAGGCACGACCAGCCCCAGCATTTT.